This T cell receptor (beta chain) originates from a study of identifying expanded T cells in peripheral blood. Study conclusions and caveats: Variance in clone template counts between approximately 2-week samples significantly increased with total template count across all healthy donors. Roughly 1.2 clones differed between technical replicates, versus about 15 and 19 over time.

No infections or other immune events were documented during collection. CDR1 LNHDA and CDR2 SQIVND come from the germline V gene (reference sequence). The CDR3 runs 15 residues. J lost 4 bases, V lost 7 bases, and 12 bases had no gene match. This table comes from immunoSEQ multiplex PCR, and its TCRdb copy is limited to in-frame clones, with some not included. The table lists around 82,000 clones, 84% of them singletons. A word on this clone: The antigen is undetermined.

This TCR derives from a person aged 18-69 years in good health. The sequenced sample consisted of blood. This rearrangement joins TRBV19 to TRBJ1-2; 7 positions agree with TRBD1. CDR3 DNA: TGTGCCAGTAAGGCTCAGGGGGAGATTGTCTATGGCTACACCTTC. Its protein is CASKAQGEIVYGYTF. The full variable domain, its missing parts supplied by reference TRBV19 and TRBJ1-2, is DGGITQSPKYLFRKEGQNVTLSCEQNLNHDAMYWYRQDPGQGLRLIYYSQIVNDFQKGDIAEGYSVSREKKESFPLTVTSAQKNPTAFYLCASKAQGEIVYGYTFGSGTRLTVV.